A single T cell receptor beta chain is shown here with its context. Sequenced by immunoSEQ multiplex PCR; TCRdb stores in-frame clones only, minus some. The sample lists some 70,000 clones, more than 75% occurring once. The data stem from a study of technical replicates of blood from a handful of donors. CDR1 MDHEN and CDR2 SYDVKM come from the germline V gene. The CDR3 totals 16 residues. J was trimmed by 3 bases and V by 3 bases; bases with no gene match: 5. The chain uses TRBV28 and TRBJ2-3; 11 bases agree with TRBD2. Sequencing was performed on PBMCs. The TCR comes from a human donor in good health. Some clones in this sample may be carry-over from other donors' samples. The CDR3 reads CASSLARTSGTDTQYF. Written as DNA, the CDR3 is TGTGCCAGCAGTTTGGCCCGGACTAGCGGGACAGATACGCAGTATTTT.